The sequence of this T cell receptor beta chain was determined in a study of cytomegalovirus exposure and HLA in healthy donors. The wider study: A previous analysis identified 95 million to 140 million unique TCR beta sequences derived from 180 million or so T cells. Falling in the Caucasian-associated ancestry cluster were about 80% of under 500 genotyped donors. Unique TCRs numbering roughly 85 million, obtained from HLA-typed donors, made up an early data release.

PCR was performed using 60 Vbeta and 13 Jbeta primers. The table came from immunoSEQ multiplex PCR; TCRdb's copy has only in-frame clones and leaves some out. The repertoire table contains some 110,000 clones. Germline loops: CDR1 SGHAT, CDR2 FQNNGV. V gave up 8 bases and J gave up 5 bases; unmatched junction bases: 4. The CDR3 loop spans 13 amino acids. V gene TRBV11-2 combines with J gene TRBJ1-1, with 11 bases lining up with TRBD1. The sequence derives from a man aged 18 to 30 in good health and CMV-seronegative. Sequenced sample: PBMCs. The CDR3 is CASGQGARTEAFF. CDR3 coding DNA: TGTGCCAGCGGACAGGGGGCGCGAACTGAAGCTTTCTTT.